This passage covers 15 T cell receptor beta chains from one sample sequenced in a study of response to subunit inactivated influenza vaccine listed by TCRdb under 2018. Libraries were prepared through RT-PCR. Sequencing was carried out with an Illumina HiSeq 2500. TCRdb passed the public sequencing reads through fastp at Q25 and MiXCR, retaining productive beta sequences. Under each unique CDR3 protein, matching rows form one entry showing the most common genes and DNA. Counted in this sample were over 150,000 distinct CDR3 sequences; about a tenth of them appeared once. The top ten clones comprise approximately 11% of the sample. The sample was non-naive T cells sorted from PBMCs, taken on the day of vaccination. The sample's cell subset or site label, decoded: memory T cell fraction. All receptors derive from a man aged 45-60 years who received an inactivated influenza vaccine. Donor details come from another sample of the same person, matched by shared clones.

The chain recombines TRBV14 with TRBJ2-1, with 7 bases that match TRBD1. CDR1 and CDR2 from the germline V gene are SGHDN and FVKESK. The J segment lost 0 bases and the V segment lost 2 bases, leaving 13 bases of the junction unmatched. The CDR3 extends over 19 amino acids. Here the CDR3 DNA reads TGTGCCAGCAGCCAAAAAGGCCCCCCGGGACAGCGCTCCTACAATGAGCAGTTCTTC. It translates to CASSQKGPPGQRSYNEQFF. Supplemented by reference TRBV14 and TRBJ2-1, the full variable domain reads EAGVTQFPSHSVIEKGQTVTLRCDPISGHDNLYWYRRVMGKEIKFLLHFVKESKQDESGMPNNRFLAERTGGTYSTLKVQPAELEDSGVYFCASSQKGPPGQRSYNEQFFGPGTRLTVL.

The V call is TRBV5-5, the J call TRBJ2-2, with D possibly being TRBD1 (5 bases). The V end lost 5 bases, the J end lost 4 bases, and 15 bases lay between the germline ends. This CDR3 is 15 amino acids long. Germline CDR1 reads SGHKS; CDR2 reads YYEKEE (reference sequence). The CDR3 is CASRATGFSTGELFF. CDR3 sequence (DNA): TGTGCCAGCAGAGCTACAGGATTTAGCACCGGGGAGCTGTTTTTT.

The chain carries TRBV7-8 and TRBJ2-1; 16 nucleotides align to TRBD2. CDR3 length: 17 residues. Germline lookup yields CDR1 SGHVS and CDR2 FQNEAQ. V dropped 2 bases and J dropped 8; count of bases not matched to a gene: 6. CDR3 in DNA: TGTGCCAGCAGCTTATGGGGACTAGCGGGGGGGCAGTATGAGCAGTTCTTC. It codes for CASSLWGLAGGQYEQFF.

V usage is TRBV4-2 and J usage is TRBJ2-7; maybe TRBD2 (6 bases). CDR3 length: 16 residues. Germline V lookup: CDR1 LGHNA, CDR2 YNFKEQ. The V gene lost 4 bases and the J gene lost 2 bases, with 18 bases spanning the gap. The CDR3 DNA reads TGTGCCAGCAGCCCCCGGGGAGGAGGTGACGCCTACGAGCAGTACTTC. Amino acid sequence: CASSPRGGGDAYEQYF.

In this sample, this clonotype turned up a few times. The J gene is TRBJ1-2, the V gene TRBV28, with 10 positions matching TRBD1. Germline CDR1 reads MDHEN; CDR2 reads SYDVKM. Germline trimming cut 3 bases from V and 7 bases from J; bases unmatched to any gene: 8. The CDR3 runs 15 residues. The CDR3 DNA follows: TGTGCCAGCAGTTTTGGAGGACAGGGGGTAGGTGGCTACACCTTC. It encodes CASSFGGQGVGGYTF.

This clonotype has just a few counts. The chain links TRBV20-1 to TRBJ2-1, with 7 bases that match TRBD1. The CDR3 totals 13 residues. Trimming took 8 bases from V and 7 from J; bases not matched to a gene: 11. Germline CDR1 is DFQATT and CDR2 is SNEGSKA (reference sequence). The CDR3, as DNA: TGCAGTTCGAGGGGGCAGGGAAGGAATGAGCAGTTCTTC. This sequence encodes CSSRGQGRNEQFF.

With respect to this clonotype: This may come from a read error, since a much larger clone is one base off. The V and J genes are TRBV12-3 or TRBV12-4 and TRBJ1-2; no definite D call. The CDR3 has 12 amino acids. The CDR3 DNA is TGTGCCAGCAGTTTTTCCACCTATGCCTACACCTTC. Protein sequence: CASSFSTYAYTF.

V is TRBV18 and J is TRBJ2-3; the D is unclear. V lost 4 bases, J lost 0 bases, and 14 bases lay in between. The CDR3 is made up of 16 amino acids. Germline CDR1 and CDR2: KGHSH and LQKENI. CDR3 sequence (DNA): TGTGCCAGCTCACGAGAGACATCCTCTAGCACAGATACGCAGTATTTT. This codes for CASSRETSSSTDTQYF.

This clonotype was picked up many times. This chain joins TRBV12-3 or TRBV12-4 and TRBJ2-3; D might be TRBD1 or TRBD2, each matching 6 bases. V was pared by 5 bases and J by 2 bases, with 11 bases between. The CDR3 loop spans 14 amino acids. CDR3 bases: TGTGCCAGCAGTAGGGGGGTTGACACAGATACGCAGTATTTT. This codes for CASSRGVDTDTQYF.

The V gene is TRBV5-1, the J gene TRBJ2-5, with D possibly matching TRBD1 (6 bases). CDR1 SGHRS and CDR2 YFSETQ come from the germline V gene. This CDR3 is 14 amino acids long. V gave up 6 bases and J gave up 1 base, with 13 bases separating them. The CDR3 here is CASTLDSTQETQYF. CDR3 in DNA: TGCGCCAGCACCCTGGACAGCACCCAAGAGACCCAGTACTTC.

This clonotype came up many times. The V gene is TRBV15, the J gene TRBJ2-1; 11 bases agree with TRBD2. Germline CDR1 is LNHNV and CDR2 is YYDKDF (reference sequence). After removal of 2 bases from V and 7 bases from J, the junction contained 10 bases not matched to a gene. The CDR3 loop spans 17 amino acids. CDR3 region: CATSRFEGVAGGNEQFF. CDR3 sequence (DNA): TGTGCCACCAGCAGATTCGAAGGGGTAGCGGGGGGGAATGAGCAGTTCTTC.

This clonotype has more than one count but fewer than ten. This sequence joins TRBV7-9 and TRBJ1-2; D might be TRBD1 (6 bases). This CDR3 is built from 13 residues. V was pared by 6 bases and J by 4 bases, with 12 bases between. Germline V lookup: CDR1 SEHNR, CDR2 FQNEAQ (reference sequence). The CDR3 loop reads CASSRRQVYGYTF. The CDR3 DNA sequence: TGTGCCAGCAGTCGGAGACAGGTCTATGGCTACACCTTC. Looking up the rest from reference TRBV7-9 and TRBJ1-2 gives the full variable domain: DTGVSQNPRHKITKRGQNVTFRCDPISEHNRLYWYRQTLGQGPEFLTYFQNEAQLEKSRLLSDRFSAERPKGSFSTLEIQRTEQGDSAMYLCASSRRQVYGYTFGSGTRLTVV.

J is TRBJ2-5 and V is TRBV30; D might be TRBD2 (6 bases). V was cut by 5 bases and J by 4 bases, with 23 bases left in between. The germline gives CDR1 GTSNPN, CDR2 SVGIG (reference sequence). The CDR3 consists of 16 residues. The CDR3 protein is CAWSGLPGTLRETQYF. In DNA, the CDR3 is TGTGCCTGGTCGGGACTCCCTGGCACTTTACGAGAGACCCAGTACTTC.

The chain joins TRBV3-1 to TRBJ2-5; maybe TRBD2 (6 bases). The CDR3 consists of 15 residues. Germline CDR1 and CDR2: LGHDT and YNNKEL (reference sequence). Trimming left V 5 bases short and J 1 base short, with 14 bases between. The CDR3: CASSTGTGPQETQYF. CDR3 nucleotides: TGTGCCAGCAGCACCGGGACTGGGCCCCAAGAGACCCAGTACTTC.

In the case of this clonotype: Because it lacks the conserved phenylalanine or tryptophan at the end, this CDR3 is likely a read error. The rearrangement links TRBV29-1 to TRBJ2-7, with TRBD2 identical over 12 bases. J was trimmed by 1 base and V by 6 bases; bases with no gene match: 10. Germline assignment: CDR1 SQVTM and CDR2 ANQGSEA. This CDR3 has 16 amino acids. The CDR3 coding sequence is TGCAGCGTGACCGGGACTAGCGGGCGTCTTTCCTACGAGCAGTACCTC. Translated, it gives CSVTGTSGRLSYEQYL.